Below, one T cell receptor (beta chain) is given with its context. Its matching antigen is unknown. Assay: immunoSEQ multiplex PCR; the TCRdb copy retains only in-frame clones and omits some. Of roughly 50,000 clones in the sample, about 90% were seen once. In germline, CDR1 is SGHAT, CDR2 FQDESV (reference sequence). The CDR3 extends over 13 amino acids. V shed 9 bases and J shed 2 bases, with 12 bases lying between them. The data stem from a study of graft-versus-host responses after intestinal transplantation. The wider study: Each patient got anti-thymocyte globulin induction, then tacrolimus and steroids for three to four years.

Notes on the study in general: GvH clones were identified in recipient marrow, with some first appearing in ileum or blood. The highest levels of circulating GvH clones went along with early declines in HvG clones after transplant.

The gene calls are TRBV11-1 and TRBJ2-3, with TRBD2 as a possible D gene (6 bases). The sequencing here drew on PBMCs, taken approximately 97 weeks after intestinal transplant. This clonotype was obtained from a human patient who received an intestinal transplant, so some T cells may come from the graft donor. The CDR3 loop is CASLRGLTDTQYF. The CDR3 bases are TGTGCCAGTCTGCGGGGACTCACAGATACGCAGTATTTT.